Given below is one TCR beta chain in context. Amplification of TCR beta CDR3 regions was performed using RNA transcripts as template. HTBI primers were used for first-round RT-PCR of the TCR CDR3. TCRdb used MiXCR to reprocess the multiplex PCR reads, holding one entry per CDR3 protein. The sample lists 500,000 to 700,000 distinct CDR3 sequences, over 15% occurring once. The data belong to a study of T cells in Graves' hyperthyroidism and ophthalmopathy. Germline V gene data show CDR1 as SGHAT and CDR2 as FQNNGV. This CDR3 is 17 amino acids long. The ends lost 8 bases at V and 0 bases at J; junction bases unmatched: 14.

The rearrangement links TRBV11-2 to TRBJ2-3; 7 bases fit TRBD1. The sequence was collected from a woman aged 18-29 years with Graves' hyperthyroidism. Sequencing input: blood. In DNA form, the CDR3 reads TGTGCCAGCCGACGCCAGGGGGACGGATCTAGCACAGATACGCAGTATTTT. Translated: CASRRQGDGSSTDTQYF.